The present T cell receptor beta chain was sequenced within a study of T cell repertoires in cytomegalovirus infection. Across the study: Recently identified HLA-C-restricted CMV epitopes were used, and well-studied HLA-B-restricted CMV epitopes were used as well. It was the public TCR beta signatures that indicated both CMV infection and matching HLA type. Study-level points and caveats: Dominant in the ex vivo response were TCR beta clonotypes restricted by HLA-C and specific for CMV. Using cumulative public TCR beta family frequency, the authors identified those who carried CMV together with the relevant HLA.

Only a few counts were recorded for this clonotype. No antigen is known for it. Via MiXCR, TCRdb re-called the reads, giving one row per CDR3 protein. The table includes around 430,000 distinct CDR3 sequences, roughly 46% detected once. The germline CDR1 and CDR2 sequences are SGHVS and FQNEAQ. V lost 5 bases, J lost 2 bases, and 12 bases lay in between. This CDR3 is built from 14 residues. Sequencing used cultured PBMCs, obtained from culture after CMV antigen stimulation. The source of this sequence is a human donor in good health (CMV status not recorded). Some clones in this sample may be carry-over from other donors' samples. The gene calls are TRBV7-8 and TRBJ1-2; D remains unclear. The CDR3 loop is CASSPTPSNYGYTF. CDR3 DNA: TGTGCCAGCAGCCCGACACCATCAAACTATGGCTACACCTTC.